What follows is one T cell receptor (beta chain) and its context. The V and J ends lost 6 bases and 3 bases, in that order; junction bases with no gene match: 8. Germline CDR1 and CDR2: SEHNR and FQNEAQ (reference sequence). There are 17 residues in the CDR3. Seattle's cohort entered during active infection and was followed longitudinally. The record originates from a study of blood T cell repertoires in COVID-19. Overall study: From the United States, Italy and Spain came samples of acute and convalescent COVID-19. Nucleic acid was either cDNA or gDNA, and it came from T cells, B-cell-depleted T cells, or PBMCs.

As originally analysed: Cell counts per sample came from amplifying reference gene primers. Using immunoSEQ multiplex PCR, the repertoire was profiled, and TCRdb retains in-frame clones only, with some absent. The DNA was the basis for D and trimming; V, J and clone size are from that table. This sample yields 140,000 or so clones, of which 88% are seen a single time; roughly 2.5% belongs to the top ten. Specimen: peripheral blood. The clonotype originates from a human donor with COVID-19, enrolled during active disease. The donor label of this sample is uncertain. The chain couples TRBV7-9 to TRBJ2-5; TRBD2 agrees at 15 bases. CDR3 nucleotides: TGTGCCAGCAGATCAGCCTGGACTAGCGGGGGGGAAGAGACCCAGTACTTC. Translation gives CASRSAWTSGGEETQYF.